Below are 13 T cell receptor beta chains sequenced from a single sample in a study of early T cells in non-severe SARS-CoV-2 infection. TCRdb used MiXCR to reprocess the 5' RACE reads, holding one entry per CDR3 protein. The repertoire consists of some 67,000 distinct CDR3 sequences, with 8% to 10% occurring once and the leading ten covering 15%. Here the sequenced sample was whole blood, taken at baseline. The receptors were gathered from an adult who was a healthcare worker with PCR-confirmed SARS-CoV-2 infection or an uninfected control (not recorded which).

Concerning this clonotype: A clone one base away is much larger, so this may be a read error. The chain links TRBV7-8 to TRBJ1-4, with D possibly being TRBD1 (5 bases). Germline assignment: CDR1 SGHVS and CDR2 FQNEAQ. This CDR3 has 16 residues. The CDR3 region is CVSSLAPRAGREKLFF. The CDR3 coding sequence is TGTGTCAGCAGCTTAGCGCCCCGGGCAGGGCGTGAAAAACTGTTTTTT.

The chain joins TRBV24-1 to TRBJ1-4, with 7 bases aligning to TRBD1. V was pared by 4 bases and J by 8 bases, with 15 bases of the junction left unmatched. Germline-derived CDR1 and CDR2 are KGHDR and SFDVKD. This CDR3 has 17 residues. The CDR3 spells CATSEYPKTGSDEKLFF. DNA for the CDR3: TGTGCCACCAGTGAATATCCCAAGACAGGGTCAGACGAAAAACTGTTTTTT.

This clonotype was detected a few times. This rearrangement joins TRBV28 to TRBJ1-1; maybe TRBD1 (6 bases). V was cut by 2 bases and J by 5 bases, with 15 bases left in between. The germline V gene has CDR1 MDHEN and CDR2 SYDVKM. The CDR3 length is 15 residues. CDR3 residues: CASSLAGARGTEAFF. The CDR3, as DNA: TGTGCCAGCAGTTTAGCAGGGGCGCGGGGAACTGAAGCTTTCTTT.

Many counts were recorded for this clonotype. This chain uses TRBV11-2 with TRBJ2-3; 12 bases map to TRBD1. The junction had 13 bases not matched to a gene; V was cut back by 8 bases and J by 10 bases. From germline, CDR1 is SGHAT and CDR2 FQNNGV. The CDR3 length is 15 residues. The CDR3 bases are TGTGCCAGCCGACCGGGACAGGGGGCGGTCCGTGCGCAGTATTTT. This translates into CASRPGQGAVRAQYF.

A few counts support this clonotype. V and J are TRBV7-2 and TRBJ2-3; weak D call: TRBD2 (6 bases). Looked up from germline, CDR1 is SGHTA and CDR2 is FQGNSA. V was trimmed by 1 base and J by 4 bases, leaving 15 bases between them. The CDR3 has 16 amino acids. This chain's CDR3 is CASSLGRGWGADTQYF. As DNA, the CDR3 is TGTGCCAGCAGCTTAGGACGGGGGTGGGGCGCAGATACGCAGTATTTT.

This clonotype showed up just a few times. The CDR3 DNA reads TGTGCCAGCAGTTTACTAGGGACAGGGTGGGAGACCCAGTACTTC. It is translated as CASSLLGTGWETQYF. V and J are TRBV27 and TRBJ2-5, with 9 nucleotides matching TRBD1. Germline lookup yields CDR1 MNHEY and CDR2 SMNVEV (reference sequence). This CDR3 has 15 amino acids. Unmatched junction bases numbered 6, after V lost 2 bases and J lost 5 bases.

This clonotype was found a few times. The chain combines TRBV29-1 with TRBJ1-5, with D uncertain. The length of the CDR3 is 13 residues. The V gene lost 4 bases and the J gene lost 2 bases, with 9 bases spanning the gap. Germline V gives CDR1 SQVTM, CDR2 ANQGSEA. CDR3 in DNA: TGCAGCGTTGTGACATCGGGCAATCAGCCCCAGCATTTT. Its translation is CSVVTSGNQPQHF.

The table lists this clonotype with a few counts. This chain links TRBV29-1 with TRBJ2-2; 7 nucleotides agree with TRBD1. This CDR3 region has 13 residues. The V and J ends lost 5 bases and 4 bases, in that order; junction bases with no gene match: 4. Germline CDR1 reads SQVTM; CDR2 reads ANQGSEA. The CDR3: CSVRDRATGELFF. The CDR3 DNA sequence: TGCAGCGTTAGGGACAGAGCCACCGGGGAGCTGTTTTTT.

This clonotype was detected many times. V and J are TRBV20-1 and TRBJ2-1; tentatively, D is TRBD1 (6 bases). There are 15 residues in the CDR3. The V gene's germline CDR1 is DFQATT and CDR2 SNEGSKA (reference sequence). The V end lost 4 bases, the J end lost 9 bases, and 22 bases lay between the germline ends. The CDR3 loop is CSATDRLQRLGEQFF. The CDR3 bases are TGCAGTGCTACCGACAGGCTCCAACGTCTTGGTGAGCAGTTCTTC.

This rearrangement joins TRBV6-7 to TRBJ1-4; possible D gene TRBD1, 5 bases. TRBV6-7 counts as an open reading frame of uncertain function. The V gene lost 5 bases and the J gene lost 8 bases, with 18 bases spanning the gap. The CDR3 consists of 15 residues. The CDR3 is CASSPRGGEEEKLFF. The CDR3 DNA is TGTGCCAGCAGTCCGAGAGGAGGGGAGGAGGAAAAACTGTTTTTT.

V gene TRBV7-9 combines with J gene TRBJ1-2; D is possibly TRBD1 (6 bases). CDR1 is SEHNR and CDR2 is FQNEAQ in the germline V gene (reference sequence). V was shortened by 1 base and J by 7 bases, with 13 bases between the two germline ends. The CDR3 runs 14 residues. The CDR3 loop is CASSLEAGDVGYTF. CDR3 coding DNA: TGTGCCAGCAGCTTAGAGGCAGGGGATGTTGGCTACACCTTC.

This clonotype came up many times. The chain has TRBV4-2 and TRBJ1-2; D is possibly TRBD1 (6 bases). CDR3 size: 15 residues. V was clipped by 1 base and J by 4 bases, with 13 bases between them. The germline V gene has CDR1 LGHNA and CDR2 YNFKEQ. The CDR3 region has the DNA TGTGCCAGCAGCCAAGCTGGGGGGGCGAGCTATGGCTACACCTTC. Translating gives CASSQAGGASYGYTF.

In this sample, this clonotype turned up a few times. The J gene is TRBJ1-2, the V gene TRBV10-3; D not certain. CDR3 length equals 14 residues. The germline V gene has CDR1 ENHRY and CDR2 SYGVKD. V was trimmed by 6 bases and J by 4 bases, leaving 15 bases between them. The CDR3 bases are TGTGCCATCAGCGACGCTACAGAAGTCTATGGCTACACCTTC. Its protein product is CAISDATEVYGYTF.